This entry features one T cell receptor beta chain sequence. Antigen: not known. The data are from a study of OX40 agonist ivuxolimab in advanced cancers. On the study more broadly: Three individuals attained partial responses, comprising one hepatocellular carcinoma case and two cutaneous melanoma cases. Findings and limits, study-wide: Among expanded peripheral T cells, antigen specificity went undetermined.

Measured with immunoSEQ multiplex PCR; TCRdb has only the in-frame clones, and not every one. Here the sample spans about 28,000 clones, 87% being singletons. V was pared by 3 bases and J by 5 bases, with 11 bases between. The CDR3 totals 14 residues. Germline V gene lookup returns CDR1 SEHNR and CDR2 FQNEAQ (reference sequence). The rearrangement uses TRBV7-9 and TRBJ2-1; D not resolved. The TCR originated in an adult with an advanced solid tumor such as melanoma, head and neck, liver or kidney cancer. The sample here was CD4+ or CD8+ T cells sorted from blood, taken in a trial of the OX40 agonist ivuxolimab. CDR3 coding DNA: TGTGCCAGCAGCTTCGTGGCCCTTGACAATGAGCAGTTCTTC. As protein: CASSFVALDNEQFF.